One sample yielded the 22 T cell receptor beta chains listed below, sequenced in a study of T cells in narcolepsy. The data were produced by immunoSEQ multiplex PCR, yet TCRdb's version contains in-frame clones alone and is incomplete. Of around 8,000 clones listed, around two thirds are singletons. The sequenced sample consisted of CD45RA- memory CD8+ T cells from PBMCs. The receptors shown here come from a human donor with narcolepsy.

This chain connects TRBV5-5 to TRBJ2-5; 16 bases line up with TRBD2. The J segment lost 5 bases and the V segment lost 5 bases, leaving 12 bases of the junction unmatched. This CDR3 is built from 18 residues. Per germline, CDR1 SGHKS and CDR2 YYEKEE (reference sequence). Written as DNA, the CDR3 is TGTGCCAGCAGTCATTCGGGACTAGCGGGGGGGCCGGGTGAGACCCAGTACTTC. As protein: CASSHSGLAGGPGETQYF.

The V gene is TRBV5-6, the J gene TRBJ2-7, with D perhaps matching TRBD1 (5 bases). Germline-derived CDR1 and CDR2 are SGHDT and YYEEEE. There are 12 residues in the CDR3. The V and J ends lost 0 bases and 4 bases respectively, with 5 bases between them. The CDR3 DNA is TGTGCCAGCAGCTTGGAGGGGTACGAGCAGTACTTC. This translates into CASSLEGYEQYF.

This chain joins TRBV7-6 and TRBJ1-2; maybe TRBD1 (6 bases). This CDR3 is built from 14 residues. From germline, CDR1 is SGHVS and CDR2 FNYEAQ. The V end was cut by 1 base, the J end by 6 bases, with 12 bases between. CDR3 DNA sequence: TGTGCCAGCAGCTTAGACAACAGGGCAGATGGCTACACCTTC. It yields the protein CASSLDNRADGYTF.

The rearrangement links TRBV19 to TRBJ1-5, with 8 bases identical to TRBD1. CDR1 LNHDA and CDR2 SQIVND come from the germline V gene (reference sequence). The CDR3 contains 14 residues. With 8 bases clipped from V and 4 bases from J, the junction kept 7 bases outside the gene matches. In nucleotides, the CDR3 is TGTGCCAGTGGAGGACAGGGTCGAAATCAGCCCCAGCATTTT. Its protein product is CASGGQGRNQPQHF.

In its sample, this clone was seen a few times. A read error may produce the germline difference seen at one junction end. The CDR3 region has the DNA TGCAGCGTTTCTCAGGATATAGTCCACTTC. This encodes CSVSQDIVHF. The V call is TRBV29-1, the J call TRBJ2-5; no firm D call. The CDR3 sequence is 10 residues long. Germline V gives CDR1 SQVTM, CDR2 ANQGSEA. The full variable domain, rest sourced from reference TRBV29-1 and TRBJ2-5, is SAVISQKPSRDICQRGTSLTIQCQVDSQVTMMFWYRQQPGQSLTLIATANQGSEATYESGFVIDKFPISRPNLTFSTLTVSNMSPEDSSIYLCSVSQDIVHFGPGTRLLVL.

By share, this clone ranks as medium-sized (0.01 to 0.1%). V gene TRBV28 combines with J gene TRBJ2-7; 9 bases match TRBD2. The CDR3 is 16 amino acids. The germline V gene has CDR1 MDHEN and CDR2 SYDVKM. V shed 5 bases and J 3 bases; nucleotides not matched to a gene: 11. The CDR3 loop reads CASSNALAGAVYEQYF. CDR3 nucleotides: TGTGCCAGCAGTAATGCTTTAGCGGGGGCCGTCTACGAGCAGTACTTC.

With regard to this clone: A read error may produce the germline difference seen at one junction end. The chain carries TRBV4-2 and TRBJ2-1, with no clear D. The germline gives CDR1 LGHNA, CDR2 YNFKEQ. CDR3 length equals 17 residues. The CDR3 DNA follows: TGTGCCTGCAGCCAAGATCCCAAGCAGCCATCGTACAATGAGCAGTTCTTC. Residues: CACSQDPKQPSYNEQFF.

This clone was picked up one time. The rearrangement uses TRBV2 and TRBJ1-2, with 7 bases that match TRBD1. The CDR3 sequence is 16 residues long. The junction had 12 bases not matched to a gene; V was cut back by 0 bases and J by 8 bases. The germline CDR1 and CDR2 sequences are SNHLY and FYNNEI. CDR3 protein: CASSEALRDRVTGYTF. The CDR3 DNA sequence: TGTGCCAGCAGTGAAGCGCTTCGAGACAGGGTCACCGGCTACACCTTC.

The chain is built from TRBV4-3 and TRBJ1-4, with D hard to call. The ends were cut back, 2 bases at V and 0 bases at J, with 16 bases in the middle. Germline assignment: CDR1 LGHNA and CDR2 YSLEER. CDR3 length: 18 residues. The CDR3 DNA sequence: TGCGCCAGCAGCCAACCCGAGGGTTTCCCCCCAACTAATGAAAAACTGTTTTTT. Protein: CASSQPEGFPPTNEKLFF.

Here the CDR3 reads CSVVLTGGRFNEQFF. CDR3 DNA sequence: TGCAGCGTGGTTCTGACAGGGGGCCGATTCAATGAGCAGTTCTTC. The chain employs TRBV29-1 and TRBJ2-1; 10 bases match TRBD1. CDR3 length equals 15 residues. Trimming cost V 6 bases and J 6 bases; bases outside gene matches: 11. CDR1 is SQVTM and CDR2 is ANQGSEA in the germline V gene.

There are a few counts of this clone. The chain employs TRBV5-6 and TRBJ2-3; D ambiguous. Germline V gives CDR1 SGHDT, CDR2 YYEEEE. CDR3 length: 15 residues. Deletions cut 2 bases from V and 1 base from J, with 11 bases between. CDR3 DNA: TGTGCCAGCAGCTTCACAAATCTAGGCACAGATACGCAGTATTTT. This codes for CASSFTNLGTDTQYF.

The V gene is TRBV5-6, the J gene TRBJ2-6, with D perhaps TRBD1 or TRBD2 (5 bases each). The CDR3 sequence is 16 residues long. Germline values: CDR1 SGHDT, CDR2 YYEEEE. Trimming took 10 bases from V and 0 from J, leaving 17 bases between them. Written as DNA, the CDR3 is TGTGCCTCCGGGACGGGCTCCTTCTCTGGGGCCAACGTCCTGACTTTC. It yields the protein CASGTGSFSGANVLTF.

This chain links TRBV23-1 with TRBJ2-3; TRBD2 is a possible D gene (6 bases). TRBV23-1 belongs to the ORF category, with a function that is uncertain. Trimming cost V 10 bases and J 1 base, with 15 bases left between them. The CDR3 spans 14 residues. CDR3 in amino acids: CATPWEEGTDTQYF. CDR3 bases: TGCGCCACCCCCTGGGAGGAGGGCACAGATACGCAGTATTTT.

This chain joins TRBV6-6 and TRBJ2-1; perhaps D is TRBD1 or TRBD2 (5 bases each). Deletions cut 4 bases from V and 8 bases from J, with 18 bases between. Germline CDR1 and CDR2: MNHNY and SVGAGI (reference sequence). The CDR3 sequence is 15 residues long. For the CDR3, the DNA is TGTGCCAGCAGTTTTCTCGAGGGGCCCCGGGATGAGCAGTTCTTC. Encoded protein: CASSFLEGPRDEQFF.

The genes are TRBV5-6 and TRBJ1-2; D gene unclear. The V end was cut by 1 base, the J end by 0 bases, with 4 bases between. Germline V CDR1 and CDR2: SGHDT, YYEEEE. The CDR3 is made up of 13 amino acids. In nucleotides, the CDR3 is TGTGCCAGCAGCTTGTCCTCTAACTATGGCTACACCTTC. Translated, it gives CASSLSSNYGYTF.

This clone is large in the sample. The chain combines TRBV30 with TRBJ1-1; D not certain. V was cut by 3 bases and J by 2 bases, with 7 bases left in between. This CDR3 comprises 12 residues. Germline-derived CDR1 and CDR2 are GTSNPN and SVGIG (reference sequence). The chain's CDR3 is CAWRSANTEAFF. For the CDR3, the DNA is TGTGCCTGGAGGTCCGCCAACACTGAAGCTTTCTTT.

V usage is TRBV5-1 and J usage is TRBJ2-1, with unresolved D. The germline V gene encodes CDR1 SGHRS and CDR2 YFSETQ. V dropped 1 base and J dropped 10 bases, with 6 bases sitting between them. This CDR3 comprises 11 residues. The CDR3 reads CASSLLGEQFF. The CDR3, as DNA: TGCGCCAGCAGCTTGCTCGGGGAGCAGTTCTTC.

For the CDR3, the DNA is TGTGCCTGGAGTGTCAGCGGGGGGGCCACCGGGGAGCTGTTTTTT. It specifies CAWSVSGGATGELFF. The chain has TRBV30 and TRBJ2-2, with 10 bases lining up with TRBD2. V lost 0 bases, J lost 4 bases, and 2 bases stayed unmatched. The CDR3 runs to 15 residues. CDR1 is GTSNPN and CDR2 is SVGIG in the germline V gene (reference sequence).

This chain links TRBV30 with TRBJ1-5; 9 nucleotides match TRBD1. V shed 3 bases, J shed 5 bases, and the junction held 5 bases outside the gene matches. CDR3 length: 14 residues. CDR1 GTSNPN and CDR2 SVGIG come from the germline V gene (reference sequence). The CDR3 nucleotides read TGTGCCTGGAGGGGGACAGGGAATCATCAGCCCCAGCATTTT. It codes for CAWRGTGNHQPQHF. Full variable domain (rest looked up from reference TRBV30 and TRBJ1-5): SQTIHQWPATLVQPVGSPLSLECTVEGTSNPNLYWYRQAAGRGLQLLFYSVGIGQISSEVPQNLSASRPQDRQFILSSKKLLLSDSGFYLCAWRGTGNHQPQHFGDGTRLSIL.

V and J are TRBV7-3 and TRBJ2-6, with D unresolved. The CDR3 loop spans 18 amino acids. The V gene lost 5 bases and the J gene lost 5 bases, with 22 bases spanning the gap. In germline, CDR1 is SGHTA, CDR2 FQGTGA. CDR3 DNA sequence: TGTGCCAGCAGCAGACAAGCACGCTTACAAAGTCGGGCCAACGTCCTGACTTTC. Encoded protein: CASSRQARLQSRANVLTF.

There are a few counts of this clone. This rearrangement joins TRBV2 to TRBJ2-5; 10 positions agree with TRBD1. The CDR3 is 14 residues long. CDR1 and CDR2 (germline): SNHLY, FYNNEI. With 5 bases clipped from V and 10 bases from J, the junction kept 10 bases outside the gene matches. The CDR3 DNA is TGTGCCAGCAGTTCAACCGGGACAGGGGCGGACCAGTACTTC. It yields the protein CASSSTGTGADQYF.

The chain carries TRBV6-7 and TRBJ2-5; 10 nucleotides line up with TRBD1. TRBV6-7 is flagged as an ORF with uncertain function. Trimming at V came to 4 bases and at J to 10 bases, leaving 9 bases not matched to a gene. This CDR3 spans 14 amino acids. CDR3 sequence reads: CASSSTGTGADQYF. As DNA, the CDR3 is TGTGCCAGCAGTTCAACCGGGACAGGGGCGGACCAGTACTTC.